This T cell receptor beta chain was documented in a study of shared clonotypes between healthy human individuals. It was into CD45RA+ naive and CD45RA-negative memory subsets that the CD4+ cells were split. Authors' methods: Junction-only immunoSEQ sequences carried no quality scores, so filtering differed. Clones were read by immunoSEQ multiplex PCR, and TCRdb kept only the in-frame ones, dropping some. The V and J calls and the clone size are those of that table, but D and trimming were determined from the DNA. The sample records fewer than 1.6 million clones, 98% being singletons. Concerning this clone itself: Antigen unknown.

The CDR3 consists of 15 residues. The V and J ends lost 6 bases and 8 bases, in that order; junction bases with no gene match: 9. Looked up from germline, CDR1 is MNHEY and CDR2 is SMNVEV (reference sequence). Study-level findings and limits: Donor clonotype sharing was expected to depend on sequencing depth. Between a handful of donors, naive CD4 clonotypes were shared at a level of about 5%.

The receptor comes from a young man in good health. The V call is TRBV27, the J call TRBJ2-1; 11 positions agree with TRBD2. The sequencing sample was made of naive CD4+ T cells sorted from blood. Described subset: CD45RA+ positively selected. CDR3 in amino acids: CASRKRGLAGYEQFF. CDR3 sequence (DNA): TGTGCCAGCAGAAAACGAGGACTAGCGGGTTATGAGCAGTTCTTC.